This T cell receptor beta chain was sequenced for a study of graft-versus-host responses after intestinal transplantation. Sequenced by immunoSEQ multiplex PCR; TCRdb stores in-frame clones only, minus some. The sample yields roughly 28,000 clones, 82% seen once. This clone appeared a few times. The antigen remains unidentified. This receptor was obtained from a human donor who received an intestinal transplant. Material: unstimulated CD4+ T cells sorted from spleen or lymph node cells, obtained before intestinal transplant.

The CDR3 region has the DNA TGTGCCAGCAGCCTAGGCACAGGTGTGGAAAAACTGTTTTTT. It codes for CASSLGTGVEKLFF. This rearrangement joins TRBV7-6 to TRBJ1-4; tentative D call: TRBD1 (5 bases). The germline CDR1 and CDR2 sequences are SGHVS and FNYEAQ. Deletions cut 5 bases from V and 8 bases from J, with 15 bases between. CDR3 length: 14 residues.